This passage covers 25 T cell receptor beta chains from one sample sequenced in a study of coeliac disease. The assay was immunoSEQ multiplex PCR, and TCRdb's table has in-frame clones only and misses some. The top ten clones hold around a sixth of a sample with around 3,300 clones, less than 85% of them seen once. Sequenced input: intraepithelial lymphocytes from the gut. These receptors were taken from a man aged 18 to 30 with celiac disease on a gluten-free diet.

There are a few counts of this clone. The genes are TRBV28 and TRBJ1-4; possibly TRBD1 for D (6 bases). Germline V CDR1 and CDR2: MDHEN, SYDVKM. V lost 6 bases and J 8 bases, leaving 19 bases between the germline ends. This CDR3 spans 15 amino acids. The CDR3 loop is CASSLLGAGQEKLFF. Here the CDR3 DNA reads TGTGCCAGCAGCCTCCTGGGGGCAGGGCAAGAAAAACTGTTTTTT.

The chain links TRBV5-1 to TRBJ1-1, with 7 bases identical to TRBD1. Germline V gene lookup returns CDR1 SGHRS and CDR2 YFSETQ. Losses at the gene ends were 2 bases for V and 7 bases for J; bases not matched to a gene: 8. The CDR3 consists of 14 residues. The CDR3 reads CASSFGGGRNEAFF. CDR3 sequence (DNA): TGCGCCAGCAGCTTTGGAGGGGGCCGTAATGAAGCTTTCTTT.

This chain links TRBV20-1 with TRBJ2-7; possible D gene TRBD1, 6 bases. The CDR3 extends over 11 amino acids. Deletions cut 8 bases from V and 7 bases from J, with 15 bases between. Germline loops: CDR1 DFQATT, CDR2 SNEGSKA (reference sequence). In DNA, the CDR3 is TGCAGTAGCAACAGGGAAGGGGAGCAGTACTTC. Translating gives CSSNREGEQYF.

This chain links TRBV19 with TRBJ1-1; 8 bases fit TRBD1. V was clipped by 3 bases and J by 0 bases; unmatched bases: 3. This CDR3 is 15 amino acids long. In germline, CDR1 is LNHDA, CDR2 SQIVND (reference sequence). CDR3 region: CASSIGTGVNTEAFF. CDR3 nucleotides: TGTGCCAGTAGTATTGGGACAGGAGTGAACACTGAAGCTTTCTTT.

This rearrangement joins TRBV2 to TRBJ2-2, with 10 bases fitting TRBD1. Germline assignment: CDR1 SNHLY and CDR2 FYNNEI. CDR3 length equals 17 residues. The J segment lost 6 bases and the V segment lost 10 bases, leaving 17 bases of the junction unmatched. The CDR3: CANRLRTGGSPAGELFF. DNA for the CDR3: TGTGCCAACAGGTTACGGACAGGGGGTTCCCCCGCCGGGGAGCTGTTTTTT.

The J gene is TRBJ1-1, the V gene TRBV2; D remains ambiguous. Germline V gene sequence: CDR1 SNHLY, CDR2 FYNNEI. V lost 0 bases and J lost 1, with 6 bases in between. The CDR3 runs to 14 residues. CDR3 sequence reads: CASSEAEGNTEAFF. The DNA of the CDR3 is TGTGCCAGCAGTGAAGCGGAGGGGAACACTGAAGCTTTCTTT.

This chain connects TRBV5-4 to TRBJ2-7, with TRBD1 as a possible D gene (7 bases). This CDR3 has 16 amino acids. Germline V lookup: CDR1 SGHNT, CDR2 YYREEE (reference sequence). The germline V and J ends were trimmed by 2 bases and 0 bases, with 15 bases remaining between them. Here the CDR3 reads CASSFGGTVSSYEQYF. The CDR3 DNA reads as TGTGCCAGCAGCTTTGGCGGGACAGTGAGCTCCTACGAGCAGTACTTC.

V and J are TRBV28 and TRBJ1-2, with 9 bases aligning to TRBD1. V lost 6 bases and J lost 4; bases outside the gene matches: 9. CDR1 and CDR2 from the germline V gene are MDHEN and SYDVKM. The CDR3 is 15 amino acids. The CDR3 nucleotides read TGTGCCAGCAGCCGACAGACAGGGGGGCTCTATGGCTACACCTTC. It yields the protein CASSRQTGGLYGYTF.

The chain employs TRBV7-2 and TRBJ1-5, with unresolved D. Germline values: CDR1 SGHTA, CDR2 FQGNSA. The CDR3 is 13 amino acids. V shed 5 bases and J shed 4 bases, with 9 bases lying between them. CDR3 nucleotides: TGTGCCAGCAGCCAACGGGGAAATCAGCCCCAGCATTTT. The encoded protein is CASSQRGNQPQHF. The whole variable domain, remainder taken from reference TRBV7-2 and TRBJ1-5, is GAGVSQSPSNKVTEKGKDVELRCDPISGHTALYWYRQSLGQGLEFLIYFQGNSAPDKSGLPSDRFSAERTGGSVSTLTIQRTQQEDSAVYLCASSQRGNQPQHFGDGTRLSIL.

The chain is built from TRBV5-5 and TRBJ2-3; TRBD2 might be the D (5 bases). Germline V lookup: CDR1 SGHKS, CDR2 YYEKEE (reference sequence). There are 15 residues in the CDR3. The V gene lost 3 bases and the J gene lost 5 bases, with 16 bases spanning the gap. The CDR3: CASSSRASGGDTQYF. The CDR3 region has the DNA TGTGCCAGCAGCTCAAGGGCTTCAGGAGGAGATACGCAGTATTTT.

The chain combines TRBV5-1 with TRBJ2-1; 8 bases are a match to TRBD2. Germline V gives CDR1 SGHRS, CDR2 YFSETQ. The ends lost 3 bases at V and 5 bases at J; junction bases unmatched: 7. This CDR3 region has 15 residues. CDR3 nucleotides: TGCGCCAGCAGCTCCCAAGGGACTAGGAACAATGAGCAGTTCTTC. Amino acid sequence: CASSSQGTRNNEQFF.

The count of this clone is one. This sequence joins TRBV9 and TRBJ2-3; 12 nucleotides align to TRBD2. In germline, CDR1 is SGDLS, CDR2 YYNGEE. The J segment lost 5 bases and the V segment lost 2 bases, leaving 12 bases of the junction unmatched. The CDR3 totals 18 residues. The CDR3 here is CASSVPLAGGWMKDTQYF. In nucleotides, the CDR3 is TGTGCCAGCAGCGTTCCCCTAGCGGGGGGGTGGATGAAAGATACGCAGTATTTT.

The chain combines TRBV2 with TRBJ1-1; TRBD1 aligns across 7 bases. CDR3 length: 16 amino acids. V trimming: 3 bases; J trimming: 0 bases; junction bases outside the gene matches: 7. The germline V gene encodes CDR1 SNHLY and CDR2 FYNNEI. DNA for the CDR3: TGTGCCAGCAGTGATTACAGGGGAGAAATGAACACTGAAGCTTTCTTT. Residues: CASSDYRGEMNTEAFF.

This sequence joins TRBV10-3 and TRBJ1-3, with 10 bases matching TRBD1. V shed 6 bases and J 5 bases; nucleotides not matched to a gene: 4. Germline loops: CDR1 ENHRY, CDR2 SYGVKD. The CDR3 is 14 amino acids. CDR3 loop: CAISAGQGRNTIYF. CDR3 sequence (DNA): TGTGCCATCAGCGCGGGACAGGGGAGAAACACCATATATTTT.

This clone was counted a single time. The chain carries TRBV7-2 and TRBJ2-4, with 7 bases lining up with TRBD1. J gave up 9 bases and V 1 base, and 6 bases lay outside the gene matches. Per germline, CDR1 SGHTA and CDR2 FQGNSA. The CDR3 covers 14 residues. CDR3 loop: CASSLDRGNGIQYF. The CDR3 DNA reads TGTGCCAGCAGCTTAGACAGGGGAAATGGCATTCAGTACTTC. The full variable domain, completed using reference TRBV7-2 and TRBJ2-4, is GAGVSQSPSNKVTEKGKDVELRCDPISGHTALYWYRQSLGQGLEFLIYFQGNSAPDKSGLPSDRFSAERTGGSVSTLTIQRTQQEDSAVYLCASSLDRGNGIQYFGAGTRLSVL.

This clone was picked up a small number of times. This chain links TRBV30 with TRBJ1-1; D is perhaps TRBD1 (6 bases). V lost 5 bases to trimming and J lost 1 base, with 8 bases between them. This CDR3 region has 12 residues. From germline, CDR1 is GTSNPN and CDR2 SVGIG (reference sequence). The CDR3 spells CAWQGRNTEAFF. The CDR3 bases are TGTGCCTGGCAGGGGAGGAACACTGAAGCTTTCTTT. Combining the CDR3 with reference TRBV30 and TRBJ1-1 gives the whole variable domain SQTIHQWPATLVQPVGSPLSLECTVEGTSNPNLYWYRQAAGRGLQLLFYSVGIGQISSEVPQNLSASRPQDRQFILSSKKLLLSDSGFYLCAWQGRNTEAFFGQGTRLTVV.

This clone was found a few times. The chain employs TRBV5-4 and TRBJ1-1; no definite D call. The CDR3 sequence is 14 residues long. Trimming left V 4 bases short and J 4 bases short, with 14 bases between. Germline-derived CDR1 and CDR2 are SGHNT and YYREEE (reference sequence). The CDR3 loop is CASSAGVGGTEAFF. The CDR3 region has the DNA TGTGCCAGCAGCGCCGGGGTGGGTGGCACTGAAGCTTTCTTT.

The V call is TRBV9, the J call TRBJ1-2; TRBD1 agrees at 7 bases. The CDR3 consists of 15 residues. The trim removed 0 bases at V and 4 bases at J, leaving 6 bases unmatched. Germline V CDR1 and CDR2: SGDLS, YYNGEE. CDR3 DNA: TGTGCCAGCAGCGTAGAGGGGGCGCGGAGCTATGGCTACACCTTC. This gives the protein CASSVEGARSYGYTF.

The V call is TRBV5-1, the J call TRBJ2-1; 10 bases fit TRBD1. The CDR3 has 14 amino acids. J lost 7 bases, V lost 7 bases, and 8 bases had no gene match. CDR1 and CDR2 (germline): SGHRS, YFSETQ. CDR3 amino acids: CASLDRGRGNEQFF. DNA for the CDR3: TGCGCCAGCCTCGACAGGGGGCGTGGTAATGAGCAGTTCTTC. The whole variable domain, filled in from reference TRBV5-1 and TRBJ2-1, reads KAGVTQTPRYLIKTRGQQVTLSCSPISGHRSVSWYQQTPGQGLQFLFEYFSETQRNKGNFPGRFSGRQFSNSRSEMNVSTLELGDSALYLCASLDRGRGNEQFFGPGTRLTVL.

The V and J genes are TRBV6-6 and TRBJ2-3, with D unresolved. Trimming pared 5 bases from V and 3 bases from J, leaving 9 bases between. Germline V gene sequence: CDR1 MNHNY, CDR2 SVGAGI (reference sequence). This CDR3 is built from 13 residues. The CDR3 region has the DNA TGTGCCAGCAGTGACACAGAAACAGATACGCAGTATTTT. Encoded protein: CASSDTETDTQYF.

This clone occurred a few times. This chain links TRBV5-1 with TRBJ2-7; D might be TRBD1 (6 bases). Trimming removed 7 bases at V and 2 bases at J, with 22 bases between. The CDR3 consists of 16 residues. Germline V gene sequence: CDR1 SGHRS, CDR2 YFSETQ. This chain's CDR3 is CASLHTPGHFTYEQYF. Written as DNA, the CDR3 is TGCGCCAGCTTACACACTCCGGGACACTTTACCTACGAGCAGTACTTC.

This clone occurred a few times. The chain is built from TRBV6-6 and TRBJ2-7, with 7 bases matching TRBD1. V shed 2 bases, J shed 3 bases, and the junction held 1 base outside the gene matches. Per germline, CDR1 MNHNY and CDR2 SVGAGI (reference sequence). This CDR3 has 13 residues. CDR3 in DNA: TGTGCCAGCAGTTACGGGGACAGCTACGAGCAGTACTTC. Residues: CASSYGDSYEQYF.

The chain uses TRBV18 and TRBJ2-5; 8 bases are a match to TRBD1. The J call is uncertain, as TRBJ2-7 better fits the DNA end. This CDR3 comprises 17 residues. Germline assignment: CDR1 KGHSH and CDR2 LQKENI. The CDR3 loop is CASSPLGTGVFGGEQYF. DNA of the CDR3: TGTGCCAGCTCACCACTCGGGACAGGCGTATTTGGGGGCGAGCAGTACTTC.

By frequency in the sample, this clone is large. V gene TRBV6-5 combines with J gene TRBJ1-4, with D tentatively TRBD1 (6 bases). This CDR3 contains 15 residues. V lost 6 bases and J lost 6, with 17 bases in between. Looked up from germline, CDR1 is MNHEY and CDR2 is SVGAGI. CDR3 coding DNA: TGTGCCAGCAGAACATATACAGGGAAGGATGAAAAACTGTTTTTT. As protein: CASRTYTGKDEKLFF.

The chain links TRBV7-9 to TRBJ2-7; D is ambiguous. CDR3 length equals 11 residues. CDR1 is SEHNR and CDR2 is FQNEAQ in the germline V gene (reference sequence). V was pared by 3 bases and J by 5 bases, with 5 bases between. The CDR3 protein is CASSFKHEQYF. The CDR3 DNA follows: TGTGCCAGCAGCTTCAAGCACGAGCAGTACTTC.